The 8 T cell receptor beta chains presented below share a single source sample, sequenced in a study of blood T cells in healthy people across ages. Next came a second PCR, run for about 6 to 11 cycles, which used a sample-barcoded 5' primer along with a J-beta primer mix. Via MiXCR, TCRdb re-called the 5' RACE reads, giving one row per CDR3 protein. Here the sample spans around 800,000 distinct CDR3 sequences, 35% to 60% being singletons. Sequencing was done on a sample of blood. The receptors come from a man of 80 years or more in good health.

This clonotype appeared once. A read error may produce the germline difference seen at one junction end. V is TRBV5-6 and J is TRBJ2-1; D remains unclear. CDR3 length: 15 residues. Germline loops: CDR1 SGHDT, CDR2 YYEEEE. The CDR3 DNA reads TGTGCCGGCAGCTTGGAGCTCAGTACCTACAATGAGCAGTTCTTC. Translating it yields CAGSLELSTYNEQFF. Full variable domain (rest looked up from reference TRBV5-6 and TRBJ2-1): DAGVTQSPTHLIKTRGQQVTLRCSPKSGHDTVSWYQQALGQGPQFIFQYYEEEERQRGNFPDRFSGHQFPNYSSELNVNALLLGDSALYLCAGSLELSTYNEQFFGPGTRLTVL.

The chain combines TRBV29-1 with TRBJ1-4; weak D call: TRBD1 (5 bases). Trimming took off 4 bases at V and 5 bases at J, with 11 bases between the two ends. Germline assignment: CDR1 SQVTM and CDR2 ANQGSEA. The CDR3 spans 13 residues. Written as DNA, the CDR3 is TGCAGCGTTGTGGGGCCGGAAAATGAAAAACTGTTTTTT. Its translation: CSVVGPENEKLFF.

The CDR3 DNA is TGTGCCAGCACGCCAGGGAATCACGAGCAGTACTTC. Its protein is CASTPGNHEQYF. The J gene is TRBJ2-5, the V gene TRBV6-1, with TRBD1 as a possible D gene (5 bases). The DNA matches TRBJ2-7 better at its end, which makes the J call doubtful. The CDR3 is 12 residues long. Germline-derived CDR1 and CDR2 are MNHNS and SASEGT.

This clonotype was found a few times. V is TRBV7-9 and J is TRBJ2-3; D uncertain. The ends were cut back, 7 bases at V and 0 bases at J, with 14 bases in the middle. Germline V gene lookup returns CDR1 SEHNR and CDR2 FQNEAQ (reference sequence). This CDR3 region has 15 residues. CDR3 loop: CASTFRGTSTDTQYF. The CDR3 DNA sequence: TGTGCCAGCACCTTCCGCGGAACTAGCACAGATACGCAGTATTTT.

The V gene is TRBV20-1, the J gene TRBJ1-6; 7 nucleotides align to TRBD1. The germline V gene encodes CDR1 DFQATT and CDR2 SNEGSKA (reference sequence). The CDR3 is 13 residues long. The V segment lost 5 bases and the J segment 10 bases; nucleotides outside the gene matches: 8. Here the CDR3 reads CSACRAGGSPLHF. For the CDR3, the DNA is TGCAGTGCTTGTCGGGCAGGGGGATCACCCCTCCACTTT.

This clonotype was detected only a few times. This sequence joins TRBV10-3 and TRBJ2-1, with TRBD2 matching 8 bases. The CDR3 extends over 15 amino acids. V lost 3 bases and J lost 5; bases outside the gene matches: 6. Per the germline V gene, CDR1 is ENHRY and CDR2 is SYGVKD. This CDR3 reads CAISELEGLDNEQFF. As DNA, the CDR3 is TGTGCCATCAGTGAACTTGAGGGACTAGACAATGAGCAGTTCTTC.

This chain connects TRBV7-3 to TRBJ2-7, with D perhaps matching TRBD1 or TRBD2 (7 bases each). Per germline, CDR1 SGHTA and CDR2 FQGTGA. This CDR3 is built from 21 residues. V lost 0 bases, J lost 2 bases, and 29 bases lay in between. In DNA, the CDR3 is TGTGCCAGCAGCTTAACACACCGGGGGGTCGGCCGGGACAGACGGACCTACGAGCAGTACTTC. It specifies CASSLTHRGVGRDRRTYEQYF.

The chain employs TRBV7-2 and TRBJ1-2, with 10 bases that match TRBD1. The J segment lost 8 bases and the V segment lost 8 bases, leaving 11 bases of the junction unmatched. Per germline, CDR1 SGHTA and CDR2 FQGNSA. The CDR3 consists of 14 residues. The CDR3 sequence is CASQRDRGLGGYTF. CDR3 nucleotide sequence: TGTGCCAGCCAACGGGACAGGGGCTTGGGAGGCTACACCTTC.